Below are 10 T cell receptor beta chains sequenced from a single sample in a study of HIV-infected patients and healthy controls. cDNA was made from 500 ng RNA using alpha and beta constant primers. Using multiplexing indices, alpha and beta chain libraries were generated apart by chain-specific third strand synthesis. Each CDR3 protein gets one entry after TCRdb re-called the 5' RACE reads with MiXCR. The table has some 9,800 distinct CDR3 sequences, roughly 8% seen once. The repertoire came from unfractionated whole blood and reflected all unsorted peripheral T cells. Material for sequencing was blood. The receptors come from an adult in good health.

This chain links TRBV2 with TRBJ1-4; D gene unclear. The germline gives CDR1 SNHLY, CDR2 FYNNEI. CDR3 length: 13 amino acids. Trimming removed 4 bases from V and 4 bases from J, with 7 bases in between. As DNA, the CDR3 is TGTGCCAGCAGTGTACAGCGTAATGAAAAACTGTTTTTT. Encoded protein: CASSVQRNEKLFF.

This clonotype was seen a handful of times. The genes are TRBV5-1 and TRBJ2-5, with D perhaps TRBD1 (5 bases). CDR1 SGHRS and CDR2 YFSETQ come from the germline V gene. There are 15 residues in the CDR3. Trimming stripped 0 bases from V and 4 bases from J, with 13 bases between. The CDR3 loop is CASSLVLDQGETQYF. In nucleotides, the CDR3 is TGCGCCAGCAGCTTGGTGTTAGATCAGGGAGAGACCCAGTACTTC.

This clonotype was seen many times. The chain has TRBV20-1 and TRBJ1-2; 7 bases match TRBD1. The germline V gene encodes CDR1 DFQATT and CDR2 SNEGSKA (reference sequence). The V segment lost 3 bases and the J segment 1 base; nucleotides outside the gene matches: 2. This CDR3 spans 13 amino acids. The CDR3 loop is CSASGQDNYGYTF. The CDR3 DNA reads as TGCAGTGCTAGCGGACAGGATAACTATGGCTACACCTTC.

This clonotype is deemed medium-sized. The chain carries TRBV2 and TRBJ1-5, with TRBD1 matching 9 bases. Trimming took 6 bases from V and 4 from J; bases not matched to a gene: 10. The CDR3 extends over 16 amino acids. Germline CDR1 and CDR2: SNHLY and FYNNEI. The CDR3 DNA reads as TGTGCCAGCAGAAATGGGGACAGGGTCGGTAATCAGCCCCAGCATTTT. Translated, it gives CASRNGDRVGNQPQHF.

In this sample, this clonotype turned up many times. The V call is TRBV20-1, the J call TRBJ1-3; unclear D gene. The germline CDR1 and CDR2 sequences are DFQATT and SNEGSKA (reference sequence). The CDR3 has 14 amino acids. Trimming cost V 2 bases and J 4 bases, with 12 bases left between them. CDR3 amino acids: CSARQRTGGNTIYF. The CDR3 DNA follows: TGCAGTGCTAGACAAAGGACCGGCGGAAACACCATATATTTT.

By share of the sample, this clonotype is medium-sized. This chain connects TRBV27 to TRBJ1-5; TRBD1 matches 7 bases. Germline loops: CDR1 MNHEY, CDR2 SMNVEV (reference sequence). The V gene end was trimmed by 5 bases and the J gene end by 5 bases; junction bases not matched to a gene: 9. The CDR3 contains 15 residues. The CDR3: CASSPLPTGYQPQHF. The CDR3 DNA reads TGTGCCAGCAGTCCCCTCCCGACAGGGTATCAGCCCCAGCATTTT.

This clonotype was counted many times. The rearrangement joins TRBV27 to TRBJ2-3; 14 nucleotides match TRBD2. This CDR3 has 17 amino acids. V gave up 5 bases and J gave up 3 bases; unmatched junction bases: 7. The germline V gene has CDR1 MNHEY and CDR2 SMNVEV (reference sequence). The CDR3 nucleotides read TGTGCCAGCAGTCAACCAGGGACTAGCGGGGGAACAGATACGCAGTATTTT. This codes for CASSQPGTSGGTDTQYF.

This clonotype is labeled medium-sized (0.01 to 0.1%). V is TRBV4-2 and J is TRBJ1-5; 8 nucleotides match TRBD1. The V and J ends lost 0 bases and 4 bases, in that order; junction bases with no gene match: 2. The V gene's germline CDR1 is LGHNA and CDR2 YNFKEQ. There are 15 residues in the CDR3. The CDR3 sequence is CASSQEQGGNQPQHF. CDR3 nucleotides: TGTGCCAGCAGCCAAGAACAGGGGGGAAATCAGCCCCAGCATTTT.

This clonotype was counted many times. The chain links TRBV20-1 to TRBJ1-4; no clear D. There are 14 residues in the CDR3. CDR1 and CDR2 from the germline V gene are DFQATT and SNEGSKA (reference sequence). The V end lost 0 bases, the J end lost 0 bases, and 5 bases lay between the germline ends. The CDR3 DNA sequence: TGCAGTGCTAGAGATTTGTCAACTAATGAAAAACTGTTTTTT. Amino acids: CSARDLSTNEKLFF.

The J gene is TRBJ2-6, the V gene TRBV27; D is perhaps TRBD2 (6 bases). Germline values: CDR1 MNHEY, CDR2 SMNVEV (reference sequence). The CDR3 consists of 14 residues. V was pared by 8 bases and J by 2 bases, with 10 bases between. The CDR3 nucleotides are TGTGCCAGCTGGGGGACTGCTGGGGCCAACGTCCTGACTTTC. Translated, it gives CASWGTAGANVLTF.